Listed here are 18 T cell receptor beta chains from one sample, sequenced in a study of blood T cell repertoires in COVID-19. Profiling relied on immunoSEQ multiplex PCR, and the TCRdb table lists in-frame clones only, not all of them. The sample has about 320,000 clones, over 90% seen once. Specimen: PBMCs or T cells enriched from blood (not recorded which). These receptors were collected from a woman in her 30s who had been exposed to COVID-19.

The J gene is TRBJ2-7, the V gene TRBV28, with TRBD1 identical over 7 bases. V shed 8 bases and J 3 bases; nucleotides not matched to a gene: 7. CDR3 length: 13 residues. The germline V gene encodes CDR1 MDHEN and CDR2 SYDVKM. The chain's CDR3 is CASGIDRDYEQYF. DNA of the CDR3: TGTGCCAGCGGAATAGACAGGGACTACGAGCAGTACTTC.

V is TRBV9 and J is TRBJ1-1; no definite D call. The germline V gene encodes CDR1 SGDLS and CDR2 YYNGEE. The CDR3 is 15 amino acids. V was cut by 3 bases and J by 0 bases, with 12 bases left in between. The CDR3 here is CASSEAGSVNTEAFF. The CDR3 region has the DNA TGTGCCAGCAGCGAAGCAGGTTCGGTGAACACTGAAGCTTTCTTT. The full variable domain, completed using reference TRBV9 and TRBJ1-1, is DSGVTQTPKHLITATGQRVTLRCSPRSGDLSVYWYQQSLDQGLQFLIQYYNGEERAKGNILERFSAQQFPDLHSELNLSSLELGDSALYFCASSEAGSVNTEAFFGQGTRLTVV.

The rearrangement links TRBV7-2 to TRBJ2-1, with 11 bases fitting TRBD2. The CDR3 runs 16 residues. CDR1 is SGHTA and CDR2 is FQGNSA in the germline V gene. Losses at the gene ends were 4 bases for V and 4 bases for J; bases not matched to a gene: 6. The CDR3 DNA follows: TGTGCCAGCAGCTCTCGGACTAGCGGGTTTTACAATGAGCAGTTCTTC. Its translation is CASSSRTSGFYNEQFF.

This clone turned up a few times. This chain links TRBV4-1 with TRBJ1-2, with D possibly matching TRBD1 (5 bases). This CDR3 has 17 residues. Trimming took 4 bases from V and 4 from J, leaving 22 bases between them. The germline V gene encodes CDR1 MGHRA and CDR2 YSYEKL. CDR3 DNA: TGCGCCAGCAGCCGAGACAGCCCAACCCTTTCTAGCTATGGCTACACCTTC. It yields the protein CASSRDSPTLSSYGYTF.

The CDR3 nucleotides are TGTGCCAGCAGTGGGGGCTTCCTGCTTGGCTACACCTTC. This translates into CASSGGFLLGYTF. V is TRBV9 and J is TRBJ1-2, with D possibly being TRBD1 (6 bases). This CDR3 spans 13 amino acids. V lost 5 bases, J lost 7 bases, and 15 bases lay in between. Germline assignment: CDR1 SGDLS and CDR2 YYNGEE.

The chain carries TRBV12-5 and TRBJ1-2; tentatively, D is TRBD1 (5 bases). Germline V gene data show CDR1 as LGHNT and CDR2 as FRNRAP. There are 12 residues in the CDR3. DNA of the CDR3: TGTCCAAGTCGACCCAGGGACTATGGCTACACCTTC. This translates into CPSRPRDYGYTF.

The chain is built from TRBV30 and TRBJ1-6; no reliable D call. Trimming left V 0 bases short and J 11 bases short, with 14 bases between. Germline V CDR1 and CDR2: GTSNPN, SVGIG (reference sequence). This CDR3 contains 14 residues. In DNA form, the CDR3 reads TGTGCCTGGAGTGTACACGGAGAAATTCCACCCCTCCACTTT. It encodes CAWSVHGEIPPLHF.

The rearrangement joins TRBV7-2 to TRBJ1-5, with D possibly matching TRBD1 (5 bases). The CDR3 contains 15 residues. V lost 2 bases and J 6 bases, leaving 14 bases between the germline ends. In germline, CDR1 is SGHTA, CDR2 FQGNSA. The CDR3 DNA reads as TGTGCCAGCAGCTTATGGGATGGGGCCGGTCAGCCCCAGCATTTT. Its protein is CASSLWDGAGQPQHF.

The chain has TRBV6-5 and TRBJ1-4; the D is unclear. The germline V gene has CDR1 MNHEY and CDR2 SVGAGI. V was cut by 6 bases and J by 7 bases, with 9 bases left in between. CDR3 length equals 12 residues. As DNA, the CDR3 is TGTGCCAGCAGAGGAGACTTTGAAAAACTGTTTTTT. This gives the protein CASRGDFEKLFF.

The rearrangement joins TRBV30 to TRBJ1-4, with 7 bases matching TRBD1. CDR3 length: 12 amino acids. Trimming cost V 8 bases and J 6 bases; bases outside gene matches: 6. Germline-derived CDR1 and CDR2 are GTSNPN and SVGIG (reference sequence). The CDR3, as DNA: TGTGCCACCAGGGGGTTTGATGAAAAACTGTTTTTT. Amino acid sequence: CATRGFDEKLFF.

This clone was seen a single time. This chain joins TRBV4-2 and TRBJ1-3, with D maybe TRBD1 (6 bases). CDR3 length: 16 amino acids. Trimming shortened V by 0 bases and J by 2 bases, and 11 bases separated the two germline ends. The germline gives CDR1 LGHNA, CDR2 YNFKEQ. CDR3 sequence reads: CASSQEYRVPGNTIYF. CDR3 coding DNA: TGTGCCAGCAGCCAAGAGTACAGGGTCCCTGGAAACACCATATATTTT.

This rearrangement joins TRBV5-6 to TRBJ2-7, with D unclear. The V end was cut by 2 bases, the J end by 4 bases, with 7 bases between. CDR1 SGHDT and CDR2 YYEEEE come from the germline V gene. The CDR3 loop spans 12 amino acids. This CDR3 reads CASSFAGYEQYF. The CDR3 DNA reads TGTGCCAGCAGCTTTGCAGGATACGAGCAGTACTTC.

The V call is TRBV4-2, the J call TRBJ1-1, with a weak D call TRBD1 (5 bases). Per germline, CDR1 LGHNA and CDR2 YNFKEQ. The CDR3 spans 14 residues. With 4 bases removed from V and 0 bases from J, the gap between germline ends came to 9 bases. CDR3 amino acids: CASSPRDLNTEAFF. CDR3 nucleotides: TGTGCCAGCAGCCCCAGGGACTTGAACACTGAAGCTTTCTTT.

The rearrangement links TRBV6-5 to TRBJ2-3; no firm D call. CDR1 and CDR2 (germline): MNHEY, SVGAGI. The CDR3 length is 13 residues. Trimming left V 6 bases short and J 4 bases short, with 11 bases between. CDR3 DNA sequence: TGTGCCAGCAGATCCCCCTCGGCAGATACGCAGTATTTT. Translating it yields CASRSPSADTQYF.

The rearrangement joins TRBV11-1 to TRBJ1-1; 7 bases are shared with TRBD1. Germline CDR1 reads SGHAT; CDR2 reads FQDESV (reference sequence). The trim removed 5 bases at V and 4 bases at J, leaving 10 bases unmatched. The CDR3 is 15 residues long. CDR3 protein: CASSQPGTDITEAFF. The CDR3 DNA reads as TGTGCCAGCAGCCAGCCTGGGACAGACATCACTGAAGCTTTCTTT. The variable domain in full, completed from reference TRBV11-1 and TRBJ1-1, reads EAEVAQSPRYKITEKSQAVAFWCDPISGHATLYWYRQILGQGPELLVQFQDESVVDDSQLPKDRFSAERLKGVDSTLKIQPAELGDSAMYLCASSQPGTDITEAFFGQGTRLTVV.

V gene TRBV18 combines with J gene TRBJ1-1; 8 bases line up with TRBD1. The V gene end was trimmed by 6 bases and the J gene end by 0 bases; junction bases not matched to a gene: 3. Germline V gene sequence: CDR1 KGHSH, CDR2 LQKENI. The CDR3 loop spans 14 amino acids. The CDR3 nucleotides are TGTGCCAGCTCGATGGACAGGGTGAACACTGAAGCTTTCTTT. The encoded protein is CASSMDRVNTEAFF.

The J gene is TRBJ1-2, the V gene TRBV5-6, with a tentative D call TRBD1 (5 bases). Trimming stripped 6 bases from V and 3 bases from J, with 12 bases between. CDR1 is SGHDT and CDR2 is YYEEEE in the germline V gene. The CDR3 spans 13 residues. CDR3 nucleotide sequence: TGTGCCAGCACCCTCCCGGGGGACTATGGCTACACCTTC. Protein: CASTLPGDYGYTF.

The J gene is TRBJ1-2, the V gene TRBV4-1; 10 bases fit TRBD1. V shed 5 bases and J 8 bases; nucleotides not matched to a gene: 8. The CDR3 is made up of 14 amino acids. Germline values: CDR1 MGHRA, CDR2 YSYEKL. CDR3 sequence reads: CASSTFGQGDGYTF. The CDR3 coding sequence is TGCGCCAGCAGCACGTTCGGACAGGGGGACGGCTACACCTTC.